One sample yielded the 22 T cell receptor beta chains listed below, sequenced in a study of OX40 agonist ivuxolimab in advanced cancers. Some clones are missing from TCRdb's copy, which holds only in-frame ones; the method was immunoSEQ multiplex PCR. The sample gives 57,000 or so clones, nearly 95% of which show up once; 15% to 20% is in the top ten. The source material was CD4+ or CD8+ T cells sorted from blood, sampled in a trial of the OX40 agonist ivuxolimab. The receptor source for this set is an adult with an advanced solid tumor such as melanoma, head and neck, liver or kidney cancer.

Details on this clone: Distinct nucleotide sequences in the sample also encode this CDR3. The V gene is TRBV27, the J gene TRBJ2-7, with D tentatively TRBD1 (5 bases). Between the trimmed V and J ends, which lost 2 bases and 3 bases, there was a span of 8 bases. The CDR3 contains 13 residues. CDR1 is MNHEY and CDR2 is SMNVEV in the germline V gene (reference sequence). The CDR3 loop reads CASSLGDSYEQYF. CDR3 DNA: TGTGCCAGCAGTTTAGGAGACAGCTACGAGCAGTACTTC.

This clone was observed a single time. V usage is TRBV29-1 and J usage is TRBJ2-2, with D perhaps TRBD1 or TRBD2 (6 bases each). The V end lost 3 bases, the J end lost 5 bases, and 16 bases lay between the germline ends. Germline CDR1 is SQVTM and CDR2 is ANQGSEA. The CDR3 extends over 15 amino acids. CDR3 coding DNA: TGCAGCGTTGATTGGGGGCGGGAAGGGACCGGGGAGCTGTTTTTT. This codes for CSVDWGREGTGELFF.

V gene TRBV27 combines with J gene TRBJ2-1; 10 bases fit TRBD2. V lost 5 bases to trimming and J lost 9 bases; unmatched junction nucleotides: 10. Per germline, CDR1 MNHEY and CDR2 SMNVEV (reference sequence). The CDR3 runs to 15 residues. CDR3 loop: CASSLGTSGKSEQFF. CDR3 in DNA: TGTGCCAGCAGTCTCGGTACTAGCGGGAAAAGTGAGCAGTTCTTC.

The J gene is TRBJ1-2, the V gene TRBV27; 7 bases align to TRBD1. V was pared by 8 bases and J by 6 bases, with 6 bases of the junction left unmatched. This CDR3 is built from 12 residues. Per germline, CDR1 MNHEY and CDR2 SMNVEV (reference sequence). The CDR3 loop reads CASSTGIHGYTF. DNA for the CDR3: TGTGCCAGCTCGACAGGGATCCATGGCTACACCTTC.

The V and J genes are TRBV5-1 and TRBJ2-5, with 11 bases matching TRBD2. Trimming removed 0 bases from V and 5 bases from J; junction bases left unmatched: 6. This CDR3 is built from 16 residues. Germline CDR1 is SGHRS and CDR2 is YFSETQ. CDR3 amino acids: CASSLATSGSLETQYF. CDR3 sequence (DNA): TGCGCCAGCAGCTTGGCCACTAGCGGGAGTTTGGAGACCCAGTACTTC.

CDR3 sequence (DNA): TGTGCCAGTTCCAGGACAGTCCCATCCTACGAGCAGTACTTC. It is translated as CASSRTVPSYEQYF. V usage is TRBV25-1 and J usage is TRBJ2-7, with a weak D call TRBD1 (6 bases). The CDR3 totals 14 residues. Germline lookup yields CDR1 MGHDK and CDR2 SYGVNS. The V end was cut by 9 bases, the J end by 1 base, with 16 bases between.

The chain has TRBV9 and TRBJ1-4; TRBD1 might be the D (6 bases). Trimming shortened V by 1 base and J by 8 bases, and 9 bases separated the two germline ends. CDR1 and CDR2 (germline): SGDLS, YYNGEE. This CDR3 has 13 residues. CDR3 nucleotide sequence: TGTGCCAGCAGCGTAAGAACAGGGGAAAAACTGTTTTTT. It yields the protein CASSVRTGEKLFF.

The V and J genes are TRBV5-6 and TRBJ2-7; 9 bases line up with TRBD1. The CDR3 extends over 14 amino acids. CDR1 and CDR2 (germline): SGHDT, YYEEEE. J lost 3 bases, V lost 3 bases, and 4 bases had no gene match. The CDR3 coding sequence is TGTGCCAGCAGCTCCGGGACAGGGTTCTACGAGCAGTACTTC. This translates into CASSSGTGFYEQYF.

This chain connects TRBV15 to TRBJ2-7; D is perhaps TRBD1 (6 bases). Trimming removed 3 bases at V and 5 bases at J, with 11 bases between. Germline V CDR1 and CDR2: LNHNV, YYDKDF (reference sequence). This CDR3 spans 13 amino acids. Here the CDR3 reads CATSRVYRDEQYF. CDR3 nucleotides: TGTGCCACCAGCAGGGTTTACAGGGACGAGCAGTACTTC.

This chain uses TRBV2 with TRBJ2-5, with 12 bases aligning to TRBD2. The J call is in doubt because the DNA end fits TRBJ2-7 better. This CDR3 contains 18 residues. CDR1 and CDR2 from the germline V gene are SNHLY and FYNNEI. The CDR3 sequence is CASTPLAGGPSGSYEQYF. The CDR3 DNA sequence: TGTGCCAGCACTCCTCTAGCGGGAGGGCCCTCGGGCTCCTACGAGCAGTACTTC.

Details on this clone: Other DNA sequences within the sample encode an identical CDR3. The rearrangement links TRBV9 to TRBJ2-7; 10 bases line up with TRBD1. J lost 0 bases, V lost 0 bases, and 0 bases had no gene match. The CDR3 extends over 15 amino acids. Germline V CDR1 and CDR2: SGDLS, YYNGEE. The CDR3 bases are TGTGCCAGCAGCGTAGGGGACAGGGGCTCCTACGAGCAGTACTTC. Encoded protein: CASSVGDRGSYEQYF.

The chain combines TRBV11-2 with TRBJ2-7, with TRBD1 matching 9 bases. This CDR3 is built from 16 residues. The V gene end was trimmed by 2 bases and the J gene end by 6 bases; junction bases not matched to a gene: 11. Looked up from germline, CDR1 is SGHAT and CDR2 is FQNNGV. The CDR3 nucleotides are TGTGCCAGCAGCTTAATCCTATGGACAGGGGAACGCGAGCAGTACTTC. Translated: CASSLILWTGEREQYF.

The J gene is TRBJ2-5, the V gene TRBV7-2; unclear D gene. V lost 5 bases and J 4 bases, leaving 20 bases between the germline ends. The CDR3 is 16 residues long. The germline CDR1 and CDR2 sequences are SGHTA and FQGNSA. CDR3 sequence reads: CASSPKSAPWGETQYF. As DNA, the CDR3 is TGTGCCAGCAGCCCAAAGAGCGCTCCCTGGGGAGAGACCCAGTACTTC.

The chain combines TRBV5-1 with TRBJ2-7; the match to TRBD1 covers 7 bases. Trimming cost V 4 bases and J 3 bases; bases outside gene matches: 7. The germline gives CDR1 SGHRS, CDR2 YFSETQ. The CDR3 has 14 amino acids. The CDR3, as DNA: TGCGCCAGCAGCCAGACAGGGCGACGCTACGAGCAGTACTTC. Translated, it gives CASSQTGRRYEQYF.

V is TRBV10-3 and J is TRBJ2-1, with 9 nucleotides matching TRBD1. Trimming took 5 bases from V and 8 from J; bases not matched to a gene: 7. The germline gives CDR1 ENHRY, CDR2 SYGVKD. This CDR3 region has 14 residues. CDR3 sequence: CAISPGTGYDEQFF. CDR3 nucleotide sequence: TGTGCCATCAGTCCCGGGACAGGGTACGATGAGCAGTTCTTC.

The rearrangement links TRBV5-5 to TRBJ2-3, with TRBD2 matching over 12 bases. Germline V gene data show CDR1 as SGHKS and CDR2 as YYEKEE (reference sequence). This CDR3 is 16 amino acids long. The V and J ends lost 2 bases and 3 bases, in that order; junction bases with no gene match: 4. The CDR3 loop is CASSFLAGGPTDTQYF. The CDR3 coding sequence is TGTGCCAGCAGCTTCCTAGCGGGAGGGCCGACAGATACGCAGTATTTT.

This clone was counted a few times. The CDR3 sequence is CASSYEGHNQPQHF. The CDR3 bases are TGTGCCAGCAGTTACGAAGGCCACAATCAGCCCCAGCATTTT. The gene calls are TRBV6-6 and TRBJ1-5; no clear D gene. The length of the CDR3 is 14 residues. Trimming pared 2 bases from V and 3 bases from J, leaving 8 bases between. Per germline, CDR1 MNHNY and CDR2 SVGAGI (reference sequence).

The chain combines TRBV19 with TRBJ2-6, with D perhaps matching TRBD1 (6 bases). The germline V and J ends were trimmed by 5 bases and 0 bases, with 17 bases remaining between them. The CDR3 length is 18 residues. Germline lookup yields CDR1 LNHDA and CDR2 SQIVND (reference sequence). The CDR3 DNA is TGTGCCAGTAGTGTTCAGGGGAGATTGGGCTCTGGGGCCAACGTCCTGACTTTC. Protein sequence: CASSVQGRLGSGANVLTF.

This clone was seen only once. The chain carries TRBV5-4 and TRBJ2-7, with TRBD1 matching over 9 bases. The CDR3 has 15 amino acids. J was trimmed by 3 bases and V by 2 bases; bases with no gene match: 6. Germline V gene sequence: CDR1 SGHNT, CDR2 YYREEE (reference sequence). The CDR3 DNA is TGTGCCAGCAGCTTCTGGACAGGGGCCTTCTACGAGCAGTACTTC. Translated: CASSFWTGAFYEQYF.

CDR3 nucleotides: TGTGCCAGCAGTCCGACACAGGGGTGGGGGGAGCAGTTCTTC. Its translation: CASSPTQGWGEQFF. V gene TRBV6-5 combines with J gene TRBJ2-1; 7 bases agree with TRBD1. Germline V gives CDR1 MNHEY, CDR2 SVGAGI. J gave up 10 bases and V 5 bases, and 11 bases lay outside the gene matches. This CDR3 is built from 14 residues.

V and J are TRBV11-2 and TRBJ2-7, with 8 positions matching TRBD2. The CDR3 contains 14 residues. V trimming: 6 bases; J trimming: 6 bases; junction bases outside the gene matches: 10. Germline CDR1 reads SGHAT; CDR2 reads FQNNGV. For the CDR3, the DNA is TGTGCCAGCAGACCATACAGCGGGAGTGCCGAGCAGTACTTC. Translation: CASRPYSGSAEQYF.

The rearrangement links TRBV4-1 to TRBJ1-1; tentatively, D is TRBD1 (6 bases). This CDR3 has 16 amino acids. The germline gives CDR1 MGHRA, CDR2 YSYEKL. V lost 4 bases, J lost 4 bases, and 19 bases lay in between. This chain's CDR3 is CASSRPLSGAGTEAFF. The CDR3 nucleotides read TGCGCCAGCAGCCGTCCCCTGTCGGGGGCCGGCACTGAAGCTTTCTTT.